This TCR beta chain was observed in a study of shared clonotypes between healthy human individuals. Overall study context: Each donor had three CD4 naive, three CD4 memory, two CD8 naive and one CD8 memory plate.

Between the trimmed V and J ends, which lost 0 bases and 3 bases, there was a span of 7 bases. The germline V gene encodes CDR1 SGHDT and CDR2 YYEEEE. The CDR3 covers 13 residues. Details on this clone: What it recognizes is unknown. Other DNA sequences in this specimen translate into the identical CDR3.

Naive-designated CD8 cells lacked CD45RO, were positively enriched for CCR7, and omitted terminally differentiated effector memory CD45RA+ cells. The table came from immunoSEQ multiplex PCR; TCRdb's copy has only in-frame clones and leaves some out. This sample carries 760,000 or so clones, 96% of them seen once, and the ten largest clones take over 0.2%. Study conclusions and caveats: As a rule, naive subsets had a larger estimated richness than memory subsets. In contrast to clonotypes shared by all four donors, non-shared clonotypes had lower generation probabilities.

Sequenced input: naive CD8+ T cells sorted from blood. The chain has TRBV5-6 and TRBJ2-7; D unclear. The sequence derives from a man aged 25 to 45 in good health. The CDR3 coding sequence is TGTGCCAGCAGCTTGGGAGGTGGCTACGAGCAGTACTTC. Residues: CASSLGGGYEQYF.